The clone carrying this T cell receptor (beta chain) was counted a few times. The antigen remains undetermined. These data are taken from a study of CD8 T cells in Susac syndrome. Overall study context: There were Susac syndrome patients who were therapy-naive at blood draw, others on corticosteroids, and others on intravenous immunoglobulin alone.

Reverse transcription used roughly 0.5 to 1 ug RNA and random hexamers. Across 54 Vbeta and 13 Jbeta, immunoSEQ multiplex PCR amplified TCR beta CDR3. TCRdb re-derived calls from the immunoSEQ multiplex PCR reads in MiXCR, one entry per CDR3 protein. Of about 94,000 distinct CDR3 sequences in the sample, about 95% are singletons; the top ten hold roughly 0.31%. The ends were cut back, 3 bases at V and 2 bases at J, with 11 bases in the middle. Germline CDR1 is SNHLY and CDR2 is FYNNEI. The CDR3 totals 14 residues. All included Susac syndrome patients satisfied recently defined diagnostic criteria for definite or probable disease. Whole-study results and caveats: The study recognized that its TCR sequencing and HLA analysis covered a relatively small number of individuals.

The rearrangement uses TRBV2 and TRBJ2-7; no reliable D call. This TCR came from a human donor with Susac syndrome. What was sequenced was CD4+ T cells from PBMCs. This chain's CDR3 is CASSETDGAYEQYF. CDR3 DNA sequence: TGTGCCAGCAGTGAGACGGACGGAGCCTACGAGCAGTACTTC.